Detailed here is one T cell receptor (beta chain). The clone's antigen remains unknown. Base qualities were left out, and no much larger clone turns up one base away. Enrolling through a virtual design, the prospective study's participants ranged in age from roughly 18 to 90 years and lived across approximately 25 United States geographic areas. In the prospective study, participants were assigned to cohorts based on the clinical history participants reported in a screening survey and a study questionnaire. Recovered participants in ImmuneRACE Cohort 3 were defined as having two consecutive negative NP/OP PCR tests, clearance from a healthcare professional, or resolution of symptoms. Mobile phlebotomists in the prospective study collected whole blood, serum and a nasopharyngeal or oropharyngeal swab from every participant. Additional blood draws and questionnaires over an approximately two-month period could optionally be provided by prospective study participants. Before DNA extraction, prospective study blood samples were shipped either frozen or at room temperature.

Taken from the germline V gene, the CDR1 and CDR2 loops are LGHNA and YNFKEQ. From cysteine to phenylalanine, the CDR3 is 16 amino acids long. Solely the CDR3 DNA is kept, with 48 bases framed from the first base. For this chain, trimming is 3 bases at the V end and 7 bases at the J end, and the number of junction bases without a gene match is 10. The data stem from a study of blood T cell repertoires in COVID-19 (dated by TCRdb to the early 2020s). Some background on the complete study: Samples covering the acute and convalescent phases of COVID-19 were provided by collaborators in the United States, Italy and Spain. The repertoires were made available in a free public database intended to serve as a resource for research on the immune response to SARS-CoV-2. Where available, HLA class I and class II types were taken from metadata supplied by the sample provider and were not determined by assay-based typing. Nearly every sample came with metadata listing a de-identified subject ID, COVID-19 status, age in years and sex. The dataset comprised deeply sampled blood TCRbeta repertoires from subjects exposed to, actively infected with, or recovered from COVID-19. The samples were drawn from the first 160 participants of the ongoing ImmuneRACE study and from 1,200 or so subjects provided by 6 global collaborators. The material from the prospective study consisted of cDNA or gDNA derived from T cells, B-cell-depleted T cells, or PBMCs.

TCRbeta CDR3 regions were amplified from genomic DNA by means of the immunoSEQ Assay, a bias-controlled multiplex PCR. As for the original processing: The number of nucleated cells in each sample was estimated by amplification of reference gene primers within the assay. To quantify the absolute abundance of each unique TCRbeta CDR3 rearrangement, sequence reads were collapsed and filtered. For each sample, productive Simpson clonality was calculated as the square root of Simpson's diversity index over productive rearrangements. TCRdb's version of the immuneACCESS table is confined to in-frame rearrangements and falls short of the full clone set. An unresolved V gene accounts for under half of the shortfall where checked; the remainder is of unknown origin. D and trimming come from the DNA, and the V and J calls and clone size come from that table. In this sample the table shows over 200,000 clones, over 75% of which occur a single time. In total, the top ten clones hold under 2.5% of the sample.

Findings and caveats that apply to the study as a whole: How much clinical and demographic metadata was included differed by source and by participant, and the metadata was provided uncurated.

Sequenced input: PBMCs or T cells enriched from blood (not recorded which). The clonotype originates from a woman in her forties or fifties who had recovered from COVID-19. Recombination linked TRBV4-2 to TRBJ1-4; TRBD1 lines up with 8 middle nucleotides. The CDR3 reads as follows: CASSQGVDRAAEKLFF. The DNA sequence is TGTGCCAGCAGCCAGGGGGTGGACAGGGCGGCTGAAAAACTGTTTTTT.